These T cell receptor beta chains were read from a single sample in a study of T cells in Graves' hyperthyroidism and ophthalmopathy. TCRdb re-derived calls from the multiplex PCR reads in MiXCR, one entry per CDR3 protein. The repertoire holds 200,000 to 300,000 distinct CDR3 sequences, over 20% seen once, with roughly 32% in the top ten. Material: blood. These receptor sequences come from a middle-aged woman with Graves' ophthalmopathy. CDR3s include the opening cysteine and the closing phenylalanine or tryptophan. The D gene is left open where the match is weak. Size values are once, few and many counts, or a class for expanded clones, and some rows have none.

j_call,d_call,v_call,clone_size,cdr3_aa,cdr3_nt
TRBJ2-2,.,TRBV7-6,many,CASSYSAYTGELFF,TGTGCCAGCAGCTATAGCGCCTACACCGGGGAGCTGTTTTTT
TRBJ1-2,.,TRBV30,many,CAWEENSAYGYTF,TGTGCCTGGGAAGAGAATTCAGCGTATGGCTACACCTTC
TRBJ1-3,.,TRBV29-1,many,CSVTRTSSGNTIYF,TGCAGCGTAACTAGAACGAGCTCTGGAAACACCATATATTTT
TRBJ2-5,.,TRBV19,many,CATRTQRTPHAAETQYF,TGTGCCACTAGGACCCAACGGACCCCTCATGCAGCGGAGACCCAGTACTTC
TRBJ2-6,TRBD1,TRBV6-1,few,CASSEAQGAGANVLTF,TGTGCCAGCAGTGAAGCGCAGGGGGCTGGGGCCAACGTCCTGACTTTC
TRBJ1-3,.,TRBV28,many,CASSSPGARNTIYF,TGTGCCAGCAGTTCTCCAGGGGCGCGAAACACCATATATTTT
TRBJ1-3,.,TRBV15,many,CATSSQLTGSSGNTIYF,TGTGCCACCAGCAGTCAACTTACAGGGTCCTCTGGAAACACCATATATTTT
TRBJ1-1,.,TRBV6-1,once,CASIGFTEAFF,TGTGCCAGCATCGGATTTACTGAAGCTTTCTTT
TRBJ2-7,.,TRBV7-2,many,CASSSFGGLSYEQYF,TGTGCCAGCAGCTCCTTCGGGGGATTATCCTACGAGCAGTACTTC
TRBJ1-2,.,TRBV28,many,CASSLRGRAGGYTF,TGTGCCAGCAGTTTGCGCGGCAGGGCTGGGGGCTACACCTTC
TRBJ2-5,.,TRBV29-1,many,CSVDTDVSRIQETQYF,TGCAGCGTTGATACCGATGTTAGCCGAATACAAGAGACCCAGTACTTC
TRBJ2-5,TRBD1,TRBV6-5,.,CASSYLGDRETQYF,TGTGCCAGCAGTTACTTGGGGGACAGGGAGACCCAGTACTTC
TRBJ1-5,.,TRBV11-2,many,CASSLVWDQPQHF,TGTGCCAGCAGCTTAGTCTGGGATCAGCCCCAGCATTTT
TRBJ2-2,.,TRBV5-1,many,CASSIWGTGELFF,TGCGCCAGCTCAATCTGGGGCACCGGGGAGCTGTTTTTT
TRBJ2-4,.,TRBV5-1,many,CASSLGGDRRNIQYF,TGCGCCAGCAGCTTGGGAGGGGACCGACGGAACATTCAGTACTTC
TRBJ2-7,TRBD2,TRBV2,few,CAGNIGTTFSYEQYF,TGTGCCGGAAACATCGGGACTACTTTTTCCTACGAGCAGTACTTC
TRBJ1-2,TRBD1,TRBV10-3,many,CAISRSTGGDRTGYTF,TGTGCCATCAGCCGATCGACAGGGGGCGATCGCACCGGCTACACCTTC
TRBJ1-4,TRBD1,TRBV29-1,many,CSVPTGGSNEKLFF,TGCAGCGTTCCTACAGGGGGTTCGAATGAAAAACTGTTTTTT
TRBJ2-5,.,TRBV5-1,.,CASSLSPETQYF,TGCGCCAGCAGCTTGAGTCCGGAGACCCAGTACTTC
TRBJ1-2,.,TRBV29-1,many,CSVENPAGDGYTF,TGCAGCGTGGAGAACCCGGCAGGGGATGGCTACACCTTC
TRBJ1-5,.,TRBV4-2,many,CASSPNVMDNQPQHF,TGTGCCAGCAGTCCAAACGTCATGGACAATCAGCCCCAGCATTTT
TRBJ2-7,TRBD2,TRBV7-8,.,CASSQRGAGVSYEQYF,TGTGCCAGCAGCCAAAGAGGGGCGGGGGTGAGCTACGAGCAGTACTTC
TRBJ2-5,.,TRBV20-1,many,CSKDFQETQYF,TGCAGTAAGGACTTCCAAGAGACCCAGTACTTC
TRBJ1-3,TRBD1,TRBV29-1,many,CSVSDRAGNTIYF,TGCAGCGTCTCCGACAGGGCTGGAAACACCATATATTTT
TRBJ2-7,.,TRBV27,many,CASSFRVSFAGVSTPYEQYF,TGTGCCAGCAGTTTTCGCGTCTCTTTTGCGGGTGTAAGTACCCCCTACGAGCAGTACTTC
TRBJ1-4,TRBD1,TRBV19,many,CASNHRDRGEKLFF,TGTGCCAGTAACCACCGGGACAGGGGCGAAAAACTGTTTTTT
TRBJ1-1,.,TRBV6-1,.,CASSRGHTNTEAFF,TGTGCCAGCAGTCGGGGACATACGAACACTGAAGCTTTCTTT
TRBJ1-2,.,TRBV20-1,many,CSAAENDGYTF,TGCAGTGCTGCCGAGAATGATGGCTACACCTTC